The 13 T cell receptor beta chains below were found in one sample sequenced in a study of blood T cells in healthy people across ages. Using a J-beta primer mix together with a sample-barcoded 5' primer, a second PCR was run for roughly 7 to 11 cycles. TCRdb re-called the 5' RACE reads through MiXCR, storing one row per CDR3 protein. The sample has 1 million to 1.2 million distinct CDR3 sequences; less than 45% are singletons. The sequenced sample was blood. The receptors come from a man between 18 and 35 years old in good health.

The gene calls are TRBV6-5 and TRBJ1-5, with D uncertain. The ends were cut back, 8 bases at V and 0 bases at J, with 8 bases in the middle. Germline values: CDR1 MNHEY, CDR2 SVGAGI. The length of the CDR3 is 13 residues. Here the CDR3 reads CASALDSNQPQHF. For the CDR3, the DNA is TGTGCCAGCGCGCTAGATAGCAATCAGCCCCAGCATTTT.

This clonotype was counted a single time. The chain couples TRBV18 to TRBJ1-1; D unclear. The CDR3 is made up of 14 amino acids. From germline, CDR1 is KGHSH and CDR2 LQKENI. The V and J ends lost 3 bases and 1 base respectively, with 9 bases between them. CDR3 sequence (DNA): TGTGCCAGCTCACCCTCATTCGGGAACACTGAAGCTTTCTTT. Its protein product is CASSPSFGNTEAFF.

The J gene is TRBJ2-1, the V gene TRBV25-1; 8 bases are shared with TRBD1. CDR1 is MGHDK and CDR2 is SYGVNS in the germline V gene. Trimming cost V 4 bases and J 3 bases; bases outside gene matches: 5. The CDR3 consists of 15 residues. CDR3 DNA sequence: TGTGCCAGCAGTGGCGGGACAGGTTACTACAATGAGCAGTTCTTC. Amino acids: CASSGGTGYYNEQFF.

The gene calls are TRBV28 and TRBJ1-1; 9 bases match TRBD1. Germline trimming cut 6 bases from V and 5 bases from J; bases unmatched to any gene: 7. This CDR3 contains 14 residues. CDR1 and CDR2 (germline): MDHEN, SYDVKM. CDR3 region: CASRLQGAWTEAFF. CDR3 bases: TGTGCCAGCAGATTACAGGGGGCATGGACTGAAGCTTTCTTT.

The chain recombines TRBV2 with TRBJ2-7; D is unresolved. V gave up 6 bases and J gave up 7 bases, with 16 bases separating them. Germline CDR1 and CDR2: SNHLY and FYNNEI. CDR3 length: 13 amino acids. The chain's CDR3 is CASSSRRMNEQYF. DNA for the CDR3: TGTGCCAGCAGCTCCCGTAGGATGAATGAGCAGTACTTC.

This clonotype has a handful of counts. The J gene is TRBJ1-5, the V gene TRBV20-1; D unclear. The germline CDR1 and CDR2 sequences are DFQATT and SNEGSKA (reference sequence). With 0 bases removed from V and 5 bases from J, the gap between germline ends came to 14 bases. The CDR3 has 15 amino acids. DNA of the CDR3: TGCAGTGCTAGAGATACCGTGCATGGTGATCAGCCCCAGCATTTT. Encoded protein: CSARDTVHGDQPQHF.

In its sample, this clonotype was seen many times. This chain connects TRBV29-1 to TRBJ2-6; a weak D match, TRBD2 (6 bases). From germline, CDR1 is SQVTM and CDR2 ANQGSEA. The CDR3 spans 17 residues. V was shortened by 4 bases and J by 0 bases, with 16 bases between the two germline ends. The CDR3 spells CSVAGGAESSGANVLTF. Written as DNA, the CDR3 is TGCAGCGTTGCCGGAGGGGCAGAAAGCTCTGGGGCCAACGTCCTGACTTTC.

This clonotype came up a few times. The genes are TRBV20-1 and TRBJ1-2; weak D call: TRBD1 (5 bases). This CDR3 contains 14 residues. Trimming removed 0 bases from V and 8 bases from J, with 16 bases in between. Germline V gene data show CDR1 as DFQATT and CDR2 as SNEGSKA (reference sequence). The DNA for the CDR3 is TGCAGTGCTAGAGATATGGCGGGGCCAGGGGGCTACACCTTC. Its translation: CSARDMAGPGGYTF.

About this clonotype: At one end the junction does not follow the germline gene, possibly because of a read error. The chain has TRBV5-1 and TRBJ1-1, with D hard to call. The CDR3 has 13 amino acids. The V gene's germline CDR1 is SGHRS and CDR2 YFSETQ. The CDR3 sequence is CASSLGQNTEVFF. CDR3 bases: TGCGCCAGCAGCTTGGGGCAGAACACTGAAGTTTTCTTT.

This clonotype was observed a few times. V gene TRBV27 combines with J gene TRBJ1-6; D not resolved. Germline lookup yields CDR1 MNHEY and CDR2 SMNVEV (reference sequence). This CDR3 contains 16 residues. The V end was cut by 8 bases, the J end by 3 bases, with 17 bases between. CDR3: CASRPPGGYYNSPLHF. CDR3 bases: TGTGCCAGCCGCCCCCCGGGAGGGTACTATAATTCACCCCTCCACTTT.

This clonotype has more than one count but fewer than ten. The chain couples TRBV13 to TRBJ2-3, with TRBD2 identical over 7 bases. V lost 5 bases and J lost 0; bases outside the gene matches: 5. The CDR3 is 15 residues long. CDR1 and CDR2 from the germline V gene are PRHDT and FYEKMQ (reference sequence). The CDR3 is CASSLLATSTDTQYF. DNA for the CDR3: TGTGCCAGCAGCCTACTAGCGACTAGCACAGATACGCAGTATTTT.

About this clonotype itself: It may be a read error: a sequence one base away is much more abundant. The J gene is TRBJ1-2, the V gene TRBV25-1, with 8 bases identical to TRBD1. Germline CDR1 and CDR2: MGHDK and SYGVNS. CDR3 length: 15 residues. J was trimmed by 4 bases and V by 1 base; bases with no gene match: 5. CDR3 coding DNA: TGTGCCAGCAGTGAATGGACAGGGTCGGCCTATGGCTACACCTTC. Its protein product is CASSEWTGSAYGYTF.

This clonotype was seen more than once but under ten times. DNA for the CDR3: TGTGCCAGCAGCCATGGGGGGTTCCAAGAGACCCAGTACTTC. Its translation: CASSHGGFQETQYF. This rearrangement joins TRBV3-1 to TRBJ2-5; D perhaps matches TRBD2 (6 bases). V was clipped by 3 bases and J by 1 base, with 9 bases between them. The germline CDR1 and CDR2 sequences are LGHDT and YNNKEL (reference sequence). The CDR3 length is 14 residues.